The 9 T cell receptor beta chains presented below share a single source sample, sequenced in a study of OX40 agonist ivuxolimab in advanced cancers. This table comes from immunoSEQ multiplex PCR, and its TCRdb copy is limited to in-frame clones, with some not included. The sample comprises fewer than 100,000 clones, 84% of which are singletons, and 0.44% rests with the top ten. The sample in question was CD4+ or CD8+ T cells sorted from blood, obtained in a trial of the OX40 agonist ivuxolimab. These receptors were collected from an adult with an advanced solid tumor such as melanoma, head and neck, liver or kidney cancer.

The chain combines TRBV5-1 with TRBJ2-5; 8 nucleotides align to TRBD2. This CDR3 is 15 amino acids long. The junction had 4 bases not matched to a gene; V was cut back by 2 bases and J by 1 base. From germline, CDR1 is SGHRS and CDR2 YFSETQ. In DNA, the CDR3 is TGCGCCAGCAGCTTAATAGCGGGGTTCCAAGAGACCCAGTACTTC. This codes for CASSLIAGFQETQYF. Together with reference TRBV5-1 and TRBJ2-5, the CDR3 gives the full variable domain: KAGVTQTPRYLIKTRGQQVTLSCSPISGHRSVSWYQQTPGQGLQFLFEYFSETQRNKGNFPGRFSGRQFSNSRSEMNVSTLELGDSALYLCASSLIAGFQETQYFGPGTRLLVL.

The chain recombines TRBV10-2 with TRBJ2-7, with D uncertain. The V and J ends lost 2 bases and 3 bases respectively, with 11 bases between them. The germline V gene encodes CDR1 WSHSY and CDR2 SAAADI. This CDR3 is 14 amino acids long. The CDR3 reads CASSETTDGYEQYF. Written as DNA, the CDR3 is TGCGCCAGCAGTGAGACTACTGACGGCTACGAGCAGTACTTC.

The chain employs TRBV19 and TRBJ1-5; D uncertain. This CDR3 spans 15 amino acids. Trimming pared 5 bases from V and 3 bases from J, leaving 14 bases between. Germline loops: CDR1 LNHDA, CDR2 SQIVND (reference sequence). The CDR3 sequence: CASSWEVGLNQPQHF. CDR3 coding DNA: TGTGCCAGTAGTTGGGAGGTAGGACTCAATCAGCCCCAGCATTTT.

The chain combines TRBV7-9 with TRBJ1-6; unclear D gene. CDR1 SEHNR and CDR2 FQNEAQ come from the germline V gene (reference sequence). This CDR3 contains 15 residues. V was clipped by 0 bases and J by 9 bases, with 12 bases between them. The CDR3 spells CASSLALGRASPLHF. The CDR3 DNA reads as TGTGCCAGCAGCTTAGCTTTGGGAAGGGCTTCACCCCTCCACTTT. The full variable domain, completed using reference TRBV7-9 and TRBJ1-6, is DTGVSQNPRHKITKRGQNVTFRCDPISEHNRLYWYRQTLGQGPEFLTYFQNEAQLEKSRLLSDRFSAERPKGSFSTLEIQRTEQGDSAMYLCASSLALGRASPLHFGNGTRLTVT.

The rearrangement links TRBV9 to TRBJ2-5; D not certain. The CDR3 loop spans 13 amino acids. Looked up from germline, CDR1 is SGDLS and CDR2 is YYNGEE. Trimming removed 3 bases at V and 5 bases at J, with 11 bases between. Written as DNA, the CDR3 is TGTGCCAGCAGCGCTGGTCCTCAGGAGACCCAGTACTTC. Translated, it gives CASSAGPQETQYF.

J is TRBJ1-1 and V is TRBV6-1, with D perhaps matching TRBD1 (6 bases). The V and J ends lost 4 bases and 0 bases respectively, with 15 bases between them. Per germline, CDR1 MNHNS and CDR2 SASEGT. There are 16 residues in the CDR3. The CDR3 DNA reads as TGTGCCAGCAGTGTAGGGGGGGGTCGGATGAACACTGAAGCTTTCTTT. Residues: CASSVGGGRMNTEAFF.

The chain couples TRBV7-6 to TRBJ1-1; 7 bases map to TRBD1. The germline V gene encodes CDR1 SGHVS and CDR2 FNYEAQ. Trimming at V came to 5 bases and at J to 1 base, leaving 7 bases not matched to a gene. The CDR3 covers 15 residues. CDR3 in DNA: TGTGCCAGCAGCATAACCGGGACAGCGAACACTGAAGCTTTCTTT. It encodes CASSITGTANTEAFF.

The chain uses TRBV7-2 and TRBJ1-4; D is undetermined. The germline V gene encodes CDR1 SGHTA and CDR2 FQGNSA. The CDR3 is 14 residues long. Trimming took off 5 bases at V and 8 bases at J, with 15 bases between the two ends. The CDR3 protein is CASSTRQAQEKLFF. The CDR3 nucleotides read TGTGCCAGCAGCACCCGGCAGGCACAGGAAAAACTGTTTTTT.

This chain joins TRBV7-7 and TRBJ2-7; the match to TRBD1 covers 8 bases. Germline CDR1 is SSHAT and CDR2 is FNYEAQ (reference sequence). The J segment lost 2 bases and the V segment lost 8 bases, leaving 5 bases of the junction unmatched. The CDR3 runs to 13 residues. DNA of the CDR3: TGTGCCAGCGCGGGACAGGTACCCTACGAGCAGTACTTC. Its protein product is CASAGQVPYEQYF.